This TCR beta chain was observed in a study of graft-versus-host responses after intestinal transplantation. This CDR3 has 13 amino acids. J gave up 5 bases and V 10 bases, and 7 bases lay outside the gene matches. Germline loops: CDR1 ENHRY, CDR2 SYGVKD. Comments on this clone: The antigen is unknown.

TCRdb keeps only in-frame clones here, not all; method: immunoSEQ multiplex PCR. Here the sample spans approximately 130,000 clones, more than 90% being singletons. The source of this sequence is a human donor who received an intestinal transplant. V gene TRBV10-3 combines with J gene TRBJ2-2; TRBD1 matches at 7 bases. The source material was unstimulated CD4+ T cells sorted from spleen or lymph node cells, sampled before intestinal transplant. CDR3 sequence (DNA): TGTGCCACTCGGACAGGAGAAACCGGGGAGCTGTTTTTT. This sequence encodes CATRTGETGELFF.